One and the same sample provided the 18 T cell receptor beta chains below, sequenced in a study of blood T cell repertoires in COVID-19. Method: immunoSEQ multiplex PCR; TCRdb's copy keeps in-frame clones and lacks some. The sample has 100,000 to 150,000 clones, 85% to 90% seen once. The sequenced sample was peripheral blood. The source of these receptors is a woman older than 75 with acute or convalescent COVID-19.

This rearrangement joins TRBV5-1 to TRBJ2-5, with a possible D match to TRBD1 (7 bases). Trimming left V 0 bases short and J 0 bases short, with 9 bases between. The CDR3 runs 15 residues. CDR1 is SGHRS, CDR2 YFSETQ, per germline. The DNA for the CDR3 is TGCGCCAGCAGCTTGGGCGGGACAGACCAAGAGACCCAGTACTTC. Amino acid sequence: CASSLGGTDQETQYF.

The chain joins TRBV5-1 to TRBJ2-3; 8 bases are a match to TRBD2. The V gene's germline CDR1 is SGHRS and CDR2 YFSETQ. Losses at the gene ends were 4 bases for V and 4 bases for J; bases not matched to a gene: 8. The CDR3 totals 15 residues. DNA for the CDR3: TGCGCCAGCAGCATTCAGCGGGGGCCCCCAGATACGCAGTATTTT. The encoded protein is CASSIQRGPPDTQYF.

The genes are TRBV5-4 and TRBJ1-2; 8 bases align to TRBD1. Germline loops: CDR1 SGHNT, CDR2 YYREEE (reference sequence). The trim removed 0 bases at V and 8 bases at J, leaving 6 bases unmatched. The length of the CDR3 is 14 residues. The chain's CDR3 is CASSLGTGYGGYTF. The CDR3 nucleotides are TGTGCCAGCAGCTTGGGGACAGGGTACGGAGGCTACACCTTC.

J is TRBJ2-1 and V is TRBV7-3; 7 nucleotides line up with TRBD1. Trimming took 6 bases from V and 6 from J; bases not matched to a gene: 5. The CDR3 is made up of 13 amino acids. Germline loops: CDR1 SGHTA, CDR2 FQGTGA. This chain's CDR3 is CASSRDSFNEQFF. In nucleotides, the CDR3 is TGTGCCAGCAGTCGGGACAGCTTCAATGAGCAGTTCTTC.

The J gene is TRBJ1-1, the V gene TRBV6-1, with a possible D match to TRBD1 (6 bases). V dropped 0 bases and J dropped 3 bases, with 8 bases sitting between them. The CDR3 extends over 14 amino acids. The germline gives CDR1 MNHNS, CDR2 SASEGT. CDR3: CASSEAGGDTEAFF. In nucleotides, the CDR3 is TGTGCCAGCAGTGAAGCAGGGGGGGACACTGAAGCTTTCTTT.

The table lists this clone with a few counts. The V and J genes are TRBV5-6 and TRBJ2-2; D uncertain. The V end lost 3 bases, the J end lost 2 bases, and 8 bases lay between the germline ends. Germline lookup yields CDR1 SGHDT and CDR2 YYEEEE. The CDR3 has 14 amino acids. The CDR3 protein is CASSSYSNTGELFF. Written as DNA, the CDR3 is TGTGCCAGCAGCTCATACAGCAACACCGGGGAGCTGTTTTTT.

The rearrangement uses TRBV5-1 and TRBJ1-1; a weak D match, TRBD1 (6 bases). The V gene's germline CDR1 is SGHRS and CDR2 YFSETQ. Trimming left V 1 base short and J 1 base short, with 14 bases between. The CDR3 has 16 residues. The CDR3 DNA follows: TGCGCCAGCAGCTTGAATTGGGGGCAGGCGAACACTGAAGCTTTCTTT. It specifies CASSLNWGQANTEAFF.

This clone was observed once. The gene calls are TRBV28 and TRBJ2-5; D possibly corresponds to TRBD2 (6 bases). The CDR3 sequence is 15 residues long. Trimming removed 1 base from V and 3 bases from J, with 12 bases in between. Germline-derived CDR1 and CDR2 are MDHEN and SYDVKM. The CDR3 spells CASSLSRLEKETQYF. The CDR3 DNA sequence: TGTGCCAGCAGTTTATCGAGACTAGAAAAAGAGACCCAGTACTTC.

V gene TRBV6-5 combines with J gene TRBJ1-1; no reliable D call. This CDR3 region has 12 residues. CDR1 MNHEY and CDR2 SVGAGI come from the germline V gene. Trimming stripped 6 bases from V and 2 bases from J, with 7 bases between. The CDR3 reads CASSDTNTEAFF. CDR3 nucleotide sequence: TGTGCCAGCAGCGACACTAACACTGAAGCTTTCTTT.

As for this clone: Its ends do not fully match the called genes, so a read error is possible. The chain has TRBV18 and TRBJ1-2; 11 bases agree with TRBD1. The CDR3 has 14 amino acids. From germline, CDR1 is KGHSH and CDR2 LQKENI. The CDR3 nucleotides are TGTGCCAGCTCCCCCGGGACAGGGGGGTATGGCTACACTTTC. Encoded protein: CASSPGTGGYGYTF.

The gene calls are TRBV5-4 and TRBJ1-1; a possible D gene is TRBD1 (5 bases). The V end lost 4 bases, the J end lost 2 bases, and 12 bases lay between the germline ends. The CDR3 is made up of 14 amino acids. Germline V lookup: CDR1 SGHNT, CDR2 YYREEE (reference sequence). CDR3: CASSSTTVNTEAFF. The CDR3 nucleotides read TGTGCCAGCAGCAGTACGACAGTTAACACTGAAGCTTTCTTT.

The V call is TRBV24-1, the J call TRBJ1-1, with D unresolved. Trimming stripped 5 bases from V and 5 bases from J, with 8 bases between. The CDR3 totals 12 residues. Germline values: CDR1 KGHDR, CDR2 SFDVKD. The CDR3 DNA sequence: TGTGCCACCAGTGTTTCGGGTACTGAAGCTTTCTTT. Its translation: CATSVSGTEAFF.

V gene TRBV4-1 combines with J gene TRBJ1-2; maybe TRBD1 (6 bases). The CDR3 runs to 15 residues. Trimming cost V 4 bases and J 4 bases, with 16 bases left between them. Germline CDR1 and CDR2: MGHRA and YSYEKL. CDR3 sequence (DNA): TGCGCCAGCAGCCTGGAAAACAGGGCCTCCTATGGCTACACCTTC. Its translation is CASSLENRASYGYTF.

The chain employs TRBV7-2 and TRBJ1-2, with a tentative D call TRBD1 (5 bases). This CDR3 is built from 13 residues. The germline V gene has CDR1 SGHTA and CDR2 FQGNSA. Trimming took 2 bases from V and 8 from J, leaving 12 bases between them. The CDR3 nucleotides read TGTGCCAGCAGCTTATATAGGGGAAACGGCTACACCTTC. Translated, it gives CASSLYRGNGYTF.

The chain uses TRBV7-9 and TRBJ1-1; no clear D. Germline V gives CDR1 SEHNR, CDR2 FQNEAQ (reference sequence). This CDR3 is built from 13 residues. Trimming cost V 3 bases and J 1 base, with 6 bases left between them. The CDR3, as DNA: TGTGCCAGCAGCTTTGCGTCGAACACTGAAGCTTTCTTT. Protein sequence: CASSFASNTEAFF.

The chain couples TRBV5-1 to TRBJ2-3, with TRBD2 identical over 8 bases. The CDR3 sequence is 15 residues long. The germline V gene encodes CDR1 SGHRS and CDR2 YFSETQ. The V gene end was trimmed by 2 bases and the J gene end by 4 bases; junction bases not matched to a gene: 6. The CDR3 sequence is CASSFLGGASDTQYF. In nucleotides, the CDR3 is TGCGCCAGCAGCTTCCTCGGGGGGGCCTCAGATACGCAGTATTTT.

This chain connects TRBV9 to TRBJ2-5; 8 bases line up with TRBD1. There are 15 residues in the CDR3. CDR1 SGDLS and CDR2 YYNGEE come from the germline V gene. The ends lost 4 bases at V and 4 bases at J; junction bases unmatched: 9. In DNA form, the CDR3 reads TGTGCCAGCAGCCCCCAGACAGGGGCTGTAGAGACCCAGTACTTC. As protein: CASSPQTGAVETQYF.

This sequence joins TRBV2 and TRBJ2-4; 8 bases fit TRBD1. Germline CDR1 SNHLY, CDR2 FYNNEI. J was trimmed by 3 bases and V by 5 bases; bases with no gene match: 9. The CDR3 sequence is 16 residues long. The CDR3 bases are TGTGCCAGCAGTCGGGATGGTACAGGGGGCAAAAACATTCAGTACTTC. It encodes CASSRDGTGGKNIQYF.